The rows below give T cell receptor beta chains drawn from one sample of a study of cytomegalovirus exposure and HLA in healthy donors. TCRdb's table, derived via immunoSEQ multiplex PCR, lists solely in-frame clones and lacks some. The table has about 98,000 clones, about 90% seen once; the top ten hold about 6%. The sample consisted of PBMCs. All receptors derive from a man younger than 30 in good health and CMV-seropositive. The CDR3 runs from the conserved cysteine through the conserved F or W. The D gene is left open where the match is weak. Not every row has a clone size; where given, it reads once, few, many or a size class.

v_gene,d_gene,abundance,j_gene,CDR3nt,CDR3aa
TRBV5-1,-,-,TRBJ2-3,TGCGCCAGCAGCCCCGGGCGGGTGTTGGATACGCAGTATTTT,CASSPGRVLDTQYF
TRBV27,-,-,TRBJ2-2,TGTGCCAGCACCGACACCGGGGAGCTGTTTTTT,CASTDTGELFF
TRBV13,TRBD1,-,TRBJ2-7,TGTGCCAGCAACCTAGGGACAGGTCCCTACGAGCAGTACTTC,CASNLGTGPYEQYF
TRBV7-3,-,-,TRBJ2-2,TGTGCCAGCAGCCTTCAAAGCGACACCGGGGAGCTGTTTTTT,CASSLQSDTGELFF
TRBV9,-,-,TRBJ2-7,TGTGCCAGCAGCGTAGGGCGGAACTCCTACGAGCAGTACTTC,CASSVGRNSYEQYF
TRBV7-9,-,-,TRBJ2-1,TGTGCCAGCAGCTACCCCGATAGCGGCAGGAGCTCCTACAATGAGCAGTTCTTC,CASSYPDSGRSSYNEQFF
TRBV28,TRBD2,once,TRBJ2-7,TGTGCCAGCAGGCACCTCGTAGGCGGGAGCTCTAGTGAGCAGTACTTC,CASRHLVGGSSSEQYF
TRBV29-1,TRBD1,-,TRBJ2-3,TGCAGCGTTGAGACAGGGTATCGAGATACGCAGTATTTT,CSVETGYRDTQYF
TRBV29-1,TRBD1,-,TRBJ2-5,TGCAGCGCCCGGACAGGGGGCGACCCCCAGTACTTC,CSARTGGDPQYF
TRBV12-5,-,-,TRBJ2-1,TGTGCTAGTGGTACGACTAGGGACAGCTCCTACAATGAGCAGTTCTTC,CASGTTRDSSYNEQFF
TRBV7-6,TRBD1,-,TRBJ1-1,TGTGCCAGCAGCTTAAATGGACAGGGGATGAACACTGAAGCTTTCTTT,CASSLNGQGMNTEAFF
TRBV11-2,-,few,TRBJ1-2,TGTGCCAGCAGCTTATCTCAGGGTCCCTATGGCTACACCTTC,CASSLSQGPYGYTF
TRBV7-9,TRBD1,-,TRBJ1-1,TGTGCCAGCAGCCGCTGGGGACAGGGGATCGGGAACACTGAAGCTTTCTTT,CASSRWGQGIGNTEAFF
TRBV9,TRBD1,-,TRBJ2-7,TGTGCCAGCAGCGTGGGACAGAGTTACGAGCAGTACTTC,CASSVGQSYEQYF
TRBV29-1,-,-,TRBJ2-2,TGCAGCGTTAAGGGGACAACGAACACCGGGGAGCTGTTTTTT,CSVKGTTNTGELFF
TRBV28,TRBD2,-,TRBJ2-7,TGTGCCAGCAGCACCGGGACTAGCGGTATCTACGAGCAGTACTTC,CASSTGTSGIYEQYF
TRBV6-1,-,-,TRBJ1-2,TGTGCCAGCAGTACGGCTAAAGCGTCGGGCTACACCTTC,CASSTAKASGYTF
TRBV4-2,-,-,TRBJ2-1,TGTGCCAGCAGCCAAGCGGGTCAGCAACGGGGCAATGAGCAGTTCTTC,CASSQAGQQRGNEQFF
TRBV11-2,TRBD1,-,TRBJ2-7,TGTGCCAGCAGCTCAACCGGGACAGGCGAATACGAGCAGTACTTC,CASSSTGTGEYEQYF
TRBV25-1,-,-,TRBJ2-7,TGTGCCAGCAGTGAATACCCGACAGGGGAGGGGGAGCAGTACTTC,CASSEYPTGEGEQYF
TRBV7-9,TRBD1,-,TRBJ2-1,TGTGCCAGCAGCTTAGGGCAGGGGGCCGTGAATGAGCAGTTCTTC,CASSLGQGAVNEQFF
TRBV6-5,-,-,TRBJ2-5,TGTGCCAGCGGACCCCAAGGGGGAGAGACCCAGTACTTC,CASGPQGGETQYF
TRBV13,-,-,TRBJ2-5,TGTGCCAGCAGCAACCCACAGGGTGAGACCCAGTACTTC,CASSNPQGETQYF
TRBV4-3,TRBD1,-,TRBJ2-1,TGCGCCAGCAGCCAAGACGATTCGGGGACAGCTAACAATGAGCAGTTCTTC,CASSQDDSGTANNEQFF
TRBV28,-,-,TRBJ2-7,TGTGCCAGCAGTTTCCGTCCAGGCGGGACTCCTGACGAGCAGTACTTC,CASSFRPGGTPDEQYF
TRBV28,TRBD2,-,TRBJ2-7,TGTGCCAGCAGTTCCGCTAGCGGGAACACCTACGAGCAGTACTTC,CASSSASGNTYEQYF
TRBV2,-,few,TRBJ1-3,TGTGCCAGCAGTGGTACTAGGTCTGGAAACACCATATATTTT,CASSGTRSGNTIYF
TRBV15,TRBD2,-,TRBJ2-1,TGTGCCACCAGCACGACTAGCGGGAGAAGTCTGGTCAATGAGCAGTTCTTC,CATSTTSGRSLVNEQFF